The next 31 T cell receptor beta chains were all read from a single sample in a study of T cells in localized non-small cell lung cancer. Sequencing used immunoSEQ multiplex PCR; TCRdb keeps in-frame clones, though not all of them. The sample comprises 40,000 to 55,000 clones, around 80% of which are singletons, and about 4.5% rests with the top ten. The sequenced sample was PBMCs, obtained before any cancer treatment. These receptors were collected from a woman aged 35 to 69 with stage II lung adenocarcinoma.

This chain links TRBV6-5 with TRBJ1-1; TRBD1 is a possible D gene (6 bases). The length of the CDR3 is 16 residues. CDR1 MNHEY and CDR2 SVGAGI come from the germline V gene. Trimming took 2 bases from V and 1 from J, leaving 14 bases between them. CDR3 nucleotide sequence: TGTGCCAGCAGTTACACGGCAGGGGCTTGGAACACTGAAGCTTTCTTT. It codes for CASSYTAGAWNTEAFF.

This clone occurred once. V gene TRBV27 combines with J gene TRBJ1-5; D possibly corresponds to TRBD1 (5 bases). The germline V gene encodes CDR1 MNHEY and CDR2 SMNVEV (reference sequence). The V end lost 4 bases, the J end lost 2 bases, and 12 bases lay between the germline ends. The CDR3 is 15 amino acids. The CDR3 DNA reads TGTGCCAGCAGTTCTCACGGGACCGGCAATCAGCCCCAGCATTTT. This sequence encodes CASSSHGTGNQPQHF.

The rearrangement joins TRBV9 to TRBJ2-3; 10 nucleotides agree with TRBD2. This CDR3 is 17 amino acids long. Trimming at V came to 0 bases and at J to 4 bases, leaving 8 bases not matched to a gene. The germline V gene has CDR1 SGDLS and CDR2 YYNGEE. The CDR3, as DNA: TGTGCCAGCAGCGTAGCGTCCCTAGCGGGGGTGGCAGATACGCAGTATTTT. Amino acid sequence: CASSVASLAGVADTQYF.

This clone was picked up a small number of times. This CDR3 is CASSLASGGRETQYF. The DNA for the CDR3 is TGTGCCAGCAGCTTAGCTAGCGGGGGGCGAGAGACCCAGTACTTC. V usage is TRBV7-2 and J usage is TRBJ2-5; TRBD2 matches 10 bases. V shed 0 bases and J 4 bases; nucleotides not matched to a gene: 2. The CDR3 is 15 residues long. Germline V gene data show CDR1 as SGHTA and CDR2 as FQGNSA. Based on the CDR3 plus reference TRBV7-2 and TRBJ2-5, the full variable domain is GAGVSQSPSNKVTEKGKDVELRCDPISGHTALYWYRQSLGQGLEFLIYFQGNSAPDKSGLPSDRFSAERTGGSVSTLTIQRTQQEDSAVYLCASSLASGGRETQYFGPGTRLLVL.

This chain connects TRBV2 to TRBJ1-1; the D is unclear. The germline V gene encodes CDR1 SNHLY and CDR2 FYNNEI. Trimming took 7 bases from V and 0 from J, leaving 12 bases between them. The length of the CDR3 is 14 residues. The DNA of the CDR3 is TGTGCCAGCACCACTAACGGACTGAACACTGAAGCTTTCTTT. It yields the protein CASTTNGLNTEAFF.

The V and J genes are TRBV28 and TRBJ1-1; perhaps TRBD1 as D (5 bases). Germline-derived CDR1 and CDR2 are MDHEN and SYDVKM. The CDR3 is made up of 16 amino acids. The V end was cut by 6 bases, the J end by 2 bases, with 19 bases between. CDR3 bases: TGTGCCAGCAGCTTCCCAGGGTGGAAGGGCAACACTGAAGCTTTCTTT. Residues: CASSFPGWKGNTEAFF. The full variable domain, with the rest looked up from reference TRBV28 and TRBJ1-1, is DVKVTQSSRYLVKRTGEKVFLECVQDMDHENMFWYRQDPGLGLRLIYFSYDVKMKEKGDIPEGYSVSREKKERFSLILESASTNQTSMYLCASSFPGWKGNTEAFFGQGTRLTVV.

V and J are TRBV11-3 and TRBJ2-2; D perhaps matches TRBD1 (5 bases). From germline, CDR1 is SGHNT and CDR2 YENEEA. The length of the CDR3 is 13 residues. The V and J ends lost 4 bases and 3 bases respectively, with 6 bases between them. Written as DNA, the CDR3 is TGTGCCAGCAGCTCAGGGTACACCGGGGAGCTGTTTTTT. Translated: CASSSGYTGELFF.

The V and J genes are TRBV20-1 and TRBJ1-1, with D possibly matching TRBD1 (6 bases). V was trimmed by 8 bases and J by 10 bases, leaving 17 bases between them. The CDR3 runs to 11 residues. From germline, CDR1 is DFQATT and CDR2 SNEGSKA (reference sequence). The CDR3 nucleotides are TGCAGTATAGGGAAGGGGGGAACAGCTTTCTTT. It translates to CSIGKGGTAFF.

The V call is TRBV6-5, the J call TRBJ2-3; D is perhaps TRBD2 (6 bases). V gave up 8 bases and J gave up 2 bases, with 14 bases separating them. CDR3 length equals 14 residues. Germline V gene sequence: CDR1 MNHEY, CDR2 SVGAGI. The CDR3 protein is CASQGGAYTDTQYF. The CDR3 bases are TGTGCCAGCCAAGGCGGGGCTTACACAGATACGCAGTATTTT.

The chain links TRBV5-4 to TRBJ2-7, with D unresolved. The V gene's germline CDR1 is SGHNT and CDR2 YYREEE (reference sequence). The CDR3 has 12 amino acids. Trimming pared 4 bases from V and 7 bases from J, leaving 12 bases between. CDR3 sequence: CASSAPDKEQYF. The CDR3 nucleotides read TGTGCCAGCAGCGCTCCTGACAAGGAGCAGTACTTC.

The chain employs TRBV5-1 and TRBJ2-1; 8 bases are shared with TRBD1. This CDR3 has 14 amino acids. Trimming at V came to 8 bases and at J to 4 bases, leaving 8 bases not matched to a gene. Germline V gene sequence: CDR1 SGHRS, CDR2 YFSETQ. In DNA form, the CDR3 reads TGCGCCAGTTCCAGGGGGCCGAATTACAATGAGCAGTTCTTC. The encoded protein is CASSRGPNYNEQFF. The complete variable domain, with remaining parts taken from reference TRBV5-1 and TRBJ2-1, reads KAGVTQTPRYLIKTRGQQVTLSCSPISGHRSVSWYQQTPGQGLQFLFEYFSETQRNKGNFPGRFSGRQFSNSRSEMNVSTLELGDSALYLCASSRGPNYNEQFFGPGTRLTVL.

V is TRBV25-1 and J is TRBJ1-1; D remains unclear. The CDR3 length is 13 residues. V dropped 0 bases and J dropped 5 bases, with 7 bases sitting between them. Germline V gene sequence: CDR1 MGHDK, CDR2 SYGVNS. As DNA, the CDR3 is TGTGCCAGCAGTGAATATTCCCGGACTGAAGCTTTCTTT. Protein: CASSEYSRTEAFF.

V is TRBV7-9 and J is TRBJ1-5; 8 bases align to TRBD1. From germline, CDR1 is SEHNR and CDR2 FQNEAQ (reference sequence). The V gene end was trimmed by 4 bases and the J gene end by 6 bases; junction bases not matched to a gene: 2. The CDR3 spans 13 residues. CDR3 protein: CASSSTGAQPQHF. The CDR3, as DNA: TGTGCCAGCAGCTCGACAGGGGCTCAGCCCCAGCATTTT.

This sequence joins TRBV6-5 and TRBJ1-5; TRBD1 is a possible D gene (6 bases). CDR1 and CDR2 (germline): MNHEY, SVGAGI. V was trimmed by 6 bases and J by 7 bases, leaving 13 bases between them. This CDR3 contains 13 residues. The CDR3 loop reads CASSPQGIQPQHF. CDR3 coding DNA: TGTGCCAGCAGCCCCCAGGGGATCCAGCCCCAGCATTTT.

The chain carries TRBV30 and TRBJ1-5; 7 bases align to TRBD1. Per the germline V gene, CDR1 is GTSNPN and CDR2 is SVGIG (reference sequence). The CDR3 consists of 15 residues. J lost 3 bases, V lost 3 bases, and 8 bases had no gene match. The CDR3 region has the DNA TGTGCCTGGAGCTTGCCGGGACAGTACAATCAGCCCCAGCATTTT. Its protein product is CAWSLPGQYNQPQHF.

The CDR3 here is CASSSMARGINTGELFF. In DNA form, the CDR3 reads TGTGCCAGCAGCTCCATGGCGCGGGGGATAAACACCGGGGAGCTGTTTTTT. The chain links TRBV13 to TRBJ2-2; TRBD2 matches 7 bases. After removal of 4 bases from V and 2 bases from J, the junction contained 10 bases not matched to a gene. This CDR3 contains 17 residues. The germline CDR1 and CDR2 sequences are PRHDT and FYEKMQ (reference sequence).

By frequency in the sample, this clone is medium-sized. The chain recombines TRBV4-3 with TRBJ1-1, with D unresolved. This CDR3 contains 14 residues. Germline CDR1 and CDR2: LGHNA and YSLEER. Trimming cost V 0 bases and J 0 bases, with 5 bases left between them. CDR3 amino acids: CASSQELMNTEAFF. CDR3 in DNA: TGCGCCAGCAGCCAAGAGCTCATGAACACTGAAGCTTTCTTT.

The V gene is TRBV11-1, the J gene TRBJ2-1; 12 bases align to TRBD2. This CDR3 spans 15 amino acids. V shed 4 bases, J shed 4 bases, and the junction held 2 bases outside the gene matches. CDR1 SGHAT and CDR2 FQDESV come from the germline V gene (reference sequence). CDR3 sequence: CASSSSGGAYNEQFF. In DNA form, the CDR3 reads TGTGCCAGCAGCTCTAGCGGGGGGGCGTACAATGAGCAGTTCTTC.

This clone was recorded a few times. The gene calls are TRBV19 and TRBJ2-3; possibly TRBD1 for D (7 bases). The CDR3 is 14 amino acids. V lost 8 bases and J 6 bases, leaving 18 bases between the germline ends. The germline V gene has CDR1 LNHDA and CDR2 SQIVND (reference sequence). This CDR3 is CASAGGRGPDTQYF. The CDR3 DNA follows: TGTGCCAGTGCAGGGGGGCGGGGCCCTGATACGCAGTATTTT.

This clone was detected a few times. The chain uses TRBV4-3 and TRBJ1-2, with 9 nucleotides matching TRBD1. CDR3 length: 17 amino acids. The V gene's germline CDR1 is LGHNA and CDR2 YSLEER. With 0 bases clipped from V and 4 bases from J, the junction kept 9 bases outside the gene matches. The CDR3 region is CASSQDRGTGWAYGYTF. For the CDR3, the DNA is TGCGCCAGCAGCCAAGATCGTGGGACAGGGTGGGCCTATGGCTACACCTTC.

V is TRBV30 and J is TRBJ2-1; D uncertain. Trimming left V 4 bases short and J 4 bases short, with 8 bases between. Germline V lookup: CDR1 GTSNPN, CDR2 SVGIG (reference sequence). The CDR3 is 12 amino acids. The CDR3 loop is CAWNGGYNEQFF. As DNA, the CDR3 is TGTGCCTGGAATGGCGGTTACAATGAGCAGTTCTTC.

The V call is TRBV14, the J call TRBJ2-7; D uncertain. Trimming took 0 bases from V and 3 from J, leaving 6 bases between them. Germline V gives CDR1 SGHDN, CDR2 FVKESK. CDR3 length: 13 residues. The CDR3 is CASSQDASYEQYF. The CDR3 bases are TGTGCCAGCAGCCAAGACGCCAGCTACGAGCAGTACTTC.

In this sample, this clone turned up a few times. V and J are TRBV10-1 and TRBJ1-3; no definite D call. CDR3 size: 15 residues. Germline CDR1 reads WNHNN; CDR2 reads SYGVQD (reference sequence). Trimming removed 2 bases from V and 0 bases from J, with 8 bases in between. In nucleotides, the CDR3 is TGCGCCAGCAGTGAGCGCACCGGCTCTGGAAACACCATATATTTT. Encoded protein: CASSERTGSGNTIYF.

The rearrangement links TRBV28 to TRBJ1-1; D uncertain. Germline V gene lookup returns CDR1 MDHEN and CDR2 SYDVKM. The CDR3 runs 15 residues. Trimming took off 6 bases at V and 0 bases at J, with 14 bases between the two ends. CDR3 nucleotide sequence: TGTGCCAGCAGCCCCTTAGGACCCCTGAACACTGAAGCTTTCTTT. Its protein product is CASSPLGPLNTEAFF.

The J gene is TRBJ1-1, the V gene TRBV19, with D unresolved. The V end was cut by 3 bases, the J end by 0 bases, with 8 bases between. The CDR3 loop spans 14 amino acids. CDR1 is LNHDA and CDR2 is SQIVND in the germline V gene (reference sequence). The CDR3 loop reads CASSIGGLNTEAFF. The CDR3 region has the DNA TGTGCCAGTAGTATCGGAGGGTTGAACACTGAAGCTTTCTTT. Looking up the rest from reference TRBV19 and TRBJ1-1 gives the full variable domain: DGGITQSPKYLFRKEGQNVTLSCEQNLNHDAMYWYRQDPGQGLRLIYYSQIVNDFQKGDIAEGYSVSREKKESFPLTVTSAQKNPTAFYLCASSIGGLNTEAFFGQGTRLTVV.

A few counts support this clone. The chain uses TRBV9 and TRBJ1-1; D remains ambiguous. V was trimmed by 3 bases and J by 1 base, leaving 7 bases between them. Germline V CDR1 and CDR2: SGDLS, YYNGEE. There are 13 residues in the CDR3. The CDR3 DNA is TGTGCCAGCAGCGGGAGACAGAACACTGAAGCTTTCTTT. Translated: CASSGRQNTEAFF.

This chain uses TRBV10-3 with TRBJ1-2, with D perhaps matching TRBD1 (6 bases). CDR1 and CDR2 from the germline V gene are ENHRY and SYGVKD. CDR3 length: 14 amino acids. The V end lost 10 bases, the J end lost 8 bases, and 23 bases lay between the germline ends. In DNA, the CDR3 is TGTGCCACAACTACCGGGACAAGGGGAAGGGGCTACACCTTC. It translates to CATTTGTRGRGYTF.

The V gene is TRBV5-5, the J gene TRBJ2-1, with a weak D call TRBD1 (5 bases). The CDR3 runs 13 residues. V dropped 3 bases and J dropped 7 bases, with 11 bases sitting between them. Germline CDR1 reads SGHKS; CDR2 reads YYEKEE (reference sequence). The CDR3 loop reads CASSSQQVNEQFF. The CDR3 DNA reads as TGTGCCAGCAGCTCTCAACAGGTAAATGAGCAGTTCTTC.

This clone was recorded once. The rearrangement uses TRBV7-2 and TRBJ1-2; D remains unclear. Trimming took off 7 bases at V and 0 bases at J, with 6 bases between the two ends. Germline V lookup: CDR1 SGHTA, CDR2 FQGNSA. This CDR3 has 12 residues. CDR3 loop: CASTPSNYGYTF. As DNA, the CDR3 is TGTGCCAGCACCCCGTCTAACTATGGCTACACCTTC.

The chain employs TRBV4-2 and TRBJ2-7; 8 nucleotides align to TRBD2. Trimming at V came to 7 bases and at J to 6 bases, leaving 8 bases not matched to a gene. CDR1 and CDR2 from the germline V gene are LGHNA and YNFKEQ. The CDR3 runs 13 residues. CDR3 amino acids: CASKAGDQIEQYF. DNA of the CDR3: TGTGCCAGCAAAGCGGGGGACCAAATCGAGCAGTACTTC.

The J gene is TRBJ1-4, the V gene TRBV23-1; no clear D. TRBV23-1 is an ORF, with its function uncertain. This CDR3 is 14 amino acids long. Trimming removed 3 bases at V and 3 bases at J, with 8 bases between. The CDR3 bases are TGCGCCAGCAGTCAGTCAGAGGCTAATGAAAAACTGTTTTTT. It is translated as CASSQSEANEKLFF.